The 15 T cell receptor beta chains reported below all come from one sample, sequenced in a study of metastatic and nonmetastatic thyroid tumors. Using MiXCR, TCRdb re-called clones from the PCR reads. The sample gives roughly 34,000 clones, roughly a third of which show up once; about 23% is in the top ten. Patients were all untreated before their thyroid surgery. Material for sequencing was tumor tissue. The receptors derive from a female donor with papillary thyroid cancer or a benign thyroid nodule (not recorded which). Some clones in this sample may be carry-over from other donors' samples.

This chain connects TRBV11-3 to TRBJ2-3; D gene unclear. Germline CDR1 and CDR2: SGHNT and YENEEA. The CDR3 covers 14 residues. V lost 3 bases, J lost 2 bases, and 9 bases lay in between. The CDR3 bases are TGTGCCAGCAGCTTGAGTGGGGTCACAGATACGCAGTATTTT. Its protein product is CASSLSGVTDTQYF. Drawing the rest from reference TRBV11-3 and TRBJ2-3, the complete variable domain is EAGVVQSPRYKIIEKKQPVAFWCNPISGHNTLYWYLQNLGQGPELLIRYENEEAVDDSQLPKDRFSAERLKGVDSTLKIQPAELGDSAVYLCASSLSGVTDTQYFGPGTRLTVL.

This clone was detected only a few times. This chain joins TRBV28 and TRBJ2-1; D gene unclear. Germline V CDR1 and CDR2: MDHEN, SYDVKM. V was cut by 3 bases and J by 4 bases, with 19 bases left in between. The CDR3 is made up of 17 amino acids. Here the CDR3 reads CASSFPTPRSRYNEQFF. In DNA, the CDR3 is TGTGCCAGCAGTTTTCCTACACCCCGTTCGAGATACAATGAGCAGTTCTTC.

This clone occurred a few times. The chain uses TRBV2 and TRBJ2-2; TRBD1 agrees at 8 bases. CDR3 length equals 15 residues. V lost 6 bases to trimming and J lost 4 bases; unmatched junction nucleotides: 7. In germline, CDR1 is SNHLY, CDR2 FYNNEI. CDR3 sequence (DNA): TGTGCCAGCAGCGGACAGGGTCAGGGCACCGGGGAGCTGTTTTTT. Amino acids: CASSGQGQGTGELFF.

This chain uses TRBV7-2 with TRBJ2-3; D is uncertain. Germline V gene lookup returns CDR1 SGHTA and CDR2 FQGNSA. V gave up 5 bases and J gave up 7 bases, with 10 bases separating them. The CDR3 is made up of 12 amino acids. As DNA, the CDR3 is TGTGCCAGCAGCGGACCCACCTATACGCAGTATTTT. As protein: CASSGPTYTQYF.

Only one count was recorded for this clone. V is TRBV5-1 and J is TRBJ1-2; no definite D call. Germline CDR1 SGHRS, CDR2 YFSETQ. The CDR3 is 16 amino acids. V gave up 1 base and J gave up 7 bases, with 20 bases separating them. This CDR3 reads CASSLFESPRPGGYTF. CDR3 nucleotide sequence: TGCGCCAGCAGCTTGTTCGAAAGCCCTCGCCCGGGTGGCTACACCTTC.

This clone appeared a few times. This chain connects TRBV28 to TRBJ2-7; weak D call: TRBD1 (6 bases). With 3 bases removed from V and 3 bases from J, the gap between germline ends came to 9 bases. This CDR3 spans 13 amino acids. Germline loops: CDR1 MDHEN, CDR2 SYDVKM. The CDR3 nucleotides are TGTGCCAGCAGTTTCCAGGGGATCTACGAGCAGTACTTC. Translating it yields CASSFQGIYEQYF.

V gene TRBV19 combines with J gene TRBJ2-1, with a weak D call TRBD1 (6 bases). Trimming took off 6 bases at V and 0 bases at J, with 12 bases between the two ends. Germline assignment: CDR1 LNHDA and CDR2 SQIVND (reference sequence). The CDR3 runs to 15 residues. CDR3 in amino acids: CASRRGGSSYNEQFF. The CDR3 nucleotides read TGTGCCAGTAGGAGAGGGGGTAGCTCCTACAATGAGCAGTTCTTC.

The V call is TRBV5-1, the J call TRBJ1-2; tentative D call: TRBD1 (6 bases). The CDR3 runs to 14 residues. The V end lost 0 bases, the J end lost 3 bases, and 9 bases lay between the germline ends. Germline values: CDR1 SGHRS, CDR2 YFSETQ. CDR3 residues: CASSLDQGYYGYTF. In nucleotides, the CDR3 is TGCGCCAGCAGCTTGGATCAGGGGTACTATGGCTACACCTTC.

Judged by abundance, this clone is medium-sized. The V call is TRBV27, the J call TRBJ1-1; no firm D call. The CDR3 is 13 amino acids. Trimming took 2 bases from V and 2 from J, leaving 6 bases between them. CDR1 and CDR2 (germline): MNHEY, SMNVEV (reference sequence). This chain's CDR3 is CASSLTVNTEAFF. DNA for the CDR3: TGTGCCAGCAGTTTAACCGTTAACACTGAAGCTTTCTTT.

J is TRBJ2-1 and V is TRBV9; 7 bases align to TRBD2. V lost 4 bases to trimming and J lost 7 bases; unmatched junction nucleotides: 11. The germline V gene encodes CDR1 SGDLS and CDR2 YYNGEE. This CDR3 has 15 amino acids. DNA of the CDR3: TGTGCCAGCAGCCCTGGGGCTAGCGGAAGTAATGAGCAGTTCTTC. This translates into CASSPGASGSNEQFF.

The chain carries TRBV5-1 and TRBJ1-1; D is unclear. The V gene's germline CDR1 is SGHRS and CDR2 YFSETQ. Trimming removed 4 bases from V and 2 bases from J, with 15 bases in between. The CDR3 runs to 15 residues. The CDR3 DNA reads as TGCGCCAGCAGCACCGGGAGCACCTCCAACACTGAAGCTTTCTTT. Amino acid sequence: CASSTGSTSNTEAFF.

This chain uses TRBV19 with TRBJ1-1, with D possibly TRBD1 on 5 matching bases. Germline CDR1 reads LNHDA; CDR2 reads SQIVND (reference sequence). The ends were cut back, 1 base at V and 3 bases at J, with 15 bases in the middle. CDR3 length equals 16 residues. The CDR3 coding sequence is TGTGCCAGTAGTATAGTGGAGGGCAGGGTGGACACTGAAGCTTTCTTT. Its protein product is CASSIVEGRVDTEAFF.

Regarding this clone: The germline gene is not matched at one end of the junction; a read error may be the cause. This chain uses TRBV4-1 with TRBJ1-1, with D perhaps matching TRBD1 (6 bases). Germline-derived CDR1 and CDR2 are MGHRA and YSYEKL. The CDR3 is 15 residues long. CDR3 amino acids: CASSQGGNRDTEAFF. In DNA form, the CDR3 reads TGCGCCAGCAGCCAAGGAGGGAATAGGGACACAGAAGCTTTCTTT.

The rearrangement links TRBV4-2 to TRBJ1-6; no definite D call. Germline CDR1 LGHNA, CDR2 YNFKEQ. There are 14 residues in the CDR3. V was shortened by 3 bases and J by 7 bases, with 10 bases between the two germline ends. In DNA form, the CDR3 reads TGTGCCAGCAGCCAGGGTTTTTGGAATTCACCCCTCCACTTT. Translation: CASSQGFWNSPLHF.

The CDR3 bases are TGCGCCAGCAGTTTTGACAGGGCACCCTCCTACGAGCAGTACTTC. Its translation: CASSFDRAPSYEQYF. The chain links TRBV5-1 to TRBJ2-7; 7 bases are shared with TRBD1. Per the germline V gene, CDR1 is SGHRS and CDR2 is YFSETQ. The trim removed 5 bases at V and 0 bases at J, leaving 8 bases unmatched. The CDR3 extends over 15 amino acids.